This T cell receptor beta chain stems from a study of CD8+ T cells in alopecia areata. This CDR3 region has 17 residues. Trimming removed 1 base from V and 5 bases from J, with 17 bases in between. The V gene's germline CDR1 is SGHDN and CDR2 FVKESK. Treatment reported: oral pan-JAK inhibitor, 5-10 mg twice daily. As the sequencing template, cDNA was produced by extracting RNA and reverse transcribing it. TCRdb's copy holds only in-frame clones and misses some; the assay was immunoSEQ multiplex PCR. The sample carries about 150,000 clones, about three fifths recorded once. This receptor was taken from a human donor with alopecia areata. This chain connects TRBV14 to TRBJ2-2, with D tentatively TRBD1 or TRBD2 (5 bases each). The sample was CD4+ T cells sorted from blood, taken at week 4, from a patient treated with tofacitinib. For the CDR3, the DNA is TGTGCCAGCAGCCAAGTTCGATTGGGGGTTATGACCGGGGAGCTGTTTTTT. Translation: CASSQVRLGVMTGELFF.